The rows below give T cell receptor beta chains drawn from one sample of a study of T-cell reconstitution after alpha-beta-depleted transplantation in children. TCRdb ran MiXCR on the PCR reads and lists one entry per CDR3 protein. The sample lists approximately 500,000 distinct CDR3 sequences, roughly 30% occurring once. Sequenced material: PBMCs, taken before TCRalphabeta/CD19-depleted stem cell transplant. The receptors here all came from a boy under two years old with Wiskott-Aldrich syndrome, due to receive a stem cell transplant. CDR3s leave out the opening cysteine and the closing phenylalanine or tryptophan. The D gene is left open where the match is weak.

v_gene: TRBV3-1; j_gene: TRBJ1-1; d_gene: .; CDR3aa: ASSQLGPQGAF
v_gene: TRBV7-9; j_gene: TRBJ2-1; d_gene: TRBD2; CDR3aa: ASSFFALAGEVPEQF
v_gene: TRBV4-2; j_gene: TRBJ2-1; d_gene: TRBD2; CDR3aa: ASSPRGLENINEQF
v_gene: TRBV5-1; j_gene: TRBJ2-3; d_gene: .; CDR3aa: ASSLGAGDTQY
v_gene: TRBV5-1; j_gene: TRBJ2-7; d_gene: TRBD1; CDR3aa: ASSLTGSEQY
v_gene: TRBV9; j_gene: TRBJ1-1; d_gene: .; CDR3aa: ASSVPRGRAF
v_gene: TRBV20-1; j_gene: TRBJ2-2; d_gene: .; CDR3aa: SARDLGATGELF
v_gene: TRBV3-1; j_gene: TRBJ2-7; d_gene: .; CDR3aa: ASSQTRMAHEQY
v_gene: TRBV3-1; j_gene: TRBJ1-1; d_gene: .; CDR3aa: ASSQGAGAF
v_gene: TRBV5-1; j_gene: TRBJ2-2; d_gene: TRBD1; CDR3aa: ASSLSQIPGQGNSGELF
v_gene: TRBV7-2; j_gene: TRBJ2-7; d_gene: TRBD1; CDR3aa: ASSLIGQGMYEQY
v_gene: TRBV20-1; j_gene: TRBJ2-7; d_gene: TRBD2; CDR3aa: SARVPSGTGEQY
v_gene: TRBV12-3/TRBV12-4; j_gene: TRBJ1-2; d_gene: TRBD1; CDR3aa: ASSLRQGPGLNYGYT
v_gene: TRBV11-2; j_gene: TRBJ1-6; d_gene: .; CDR3aa: ASSPAEGWHSPLH
v_gene: TRBV7-2; j_gene: TRBJ2-7; d_gene: TRBD2; CDR3aa: ASSLGEAGAGELEQY
v_gene: TRBV2; j_gene: TRBJ2-7; d_gene: TRBD2; CDR3aa: ASEGTSSSNEQY
v_gene: TRBV20-1; j_gene: TRBJ2-1; d_gene: TRBD2; CDR3aa: SAREGLAGQF
v_gene: TRBV5-1; j_gene: TRBJ2-7; d_gene: .; CDR3aa: ASSLTDGPGEQY
v_gene: TRBV12-3/TRBV12-4; j_gene: TRBJ2-1; d_gene: .; CDR3aa: ASRGQSAYNEQF
v_gene: TRBV10-2; j_gene: TRBJ2-1; d_gene: .; CDR3aa: ASSESRSSDEQF
v_gene: TRBV4-2; j_gene: TRBJ2-7; d_gene: .; CDR3aa: ASSQDEAYHEQY
v_gene: TRBV12-3/TRBV12-4; j_gene: TRBJ1-2; d_gene: .; CDR3aa: ASSLKGVKDCGYT
v_gene: TRBV4-2; j_gene: TRBJ2-3; d_gene: .; CDR3aa: ASSQARSSGQY
v_gene: TRBV5-1; j_gene: TRBJ2-7; d_gene: .; CDR3aa: ASSLFSWEFSYEQY
v_gene: TRBV24-1; j_gene: TRBJ2-3; d_gene: .; CDR3aa: ATSDPRVTDTQY
v_gene: TRBV5-1; j_gene: TRBJ2-3; d_gene: TRBD1; CDR3aa: ASCPGQAVSGSDTQY
v_gene: TRBV21-1; j_gene: TRBJ2-5; d_gene: .; CDR3aa: ARTPEARGETQY
v_gene: TRBV5-1; j_gene: TRBJ2-1; d_gene: TRBD2; CDR3aa: ASSRGALAGAYNEQF
v_gene: TRBV4-2; j_gene: TRBJ2-5; d_gene: .; CDR3aa: ASSQDMVRDSSQETQY
v_gene: TRBV29-1; j_gene: TRBJ2-3; d_gene: TRBD2; CDR3aa: SVITSGRNTDTQY
v_gene: TRBV20-1; j_gene: TRBJ2-1; d_gene: .; CDR3aa: SAIRDPYNEQF
v_gene: TRBV20-1; j_gene: TRBJ2-3; d_gene: .; CDR3aa: SAREAGPPDTQY
v_gene: TRBV29-1; j_gene: TRBJ2-7; d_gene: TRBD1; CDR3aa: SGRQGHEQY
v_gene: TRBV9; j_gene: TRBJ2-1; d_gene: .; CDR3aa: ASSVPPQAPNEQF
v_gene: TRBV20-1; j_gene: TRBJ2-1; d_gene: .; CDR3aa: SASIARRFYEQF
v_gene: TRBV7-6; j_gene: TRBJ2-3; d_gene: .; CDR3aa: ASSLGLETDTQY
v_gene: TRBV12-3/TRBV12-4; j_gene: TRBJ2-3; d_gene: TRBD2; CDR3aa: ASSLGTSQRNTQY
v_gene: TRBV20-1; j_gene: TRBJ2-5; d_gene: .; CDR3aa: SARSLTYQETQY
v_gene: TRBV7-6; j_gene: TRBJ2-2; d_gene: .; CDR3aa: ASSPSSGFRGGELF
v_gene: TRBV11-3; j_gene: TRBJ2-1; d_gene: .; CDR3aa: ASSLGGDSDSHNEQF
v_gene: TRBV20-1; j_gene: TRBJ1-6; d_gene: .; CDR3aa: SAAPGTYNSPLH